This record concerns one T cell receptor (beta chain) sequence. Its cognate antigen is unknown. Assay used: immunoSEQ multiplex PCR; TCRdb lists only in-frame clones, some missing. The table lists about 13,000 clones, 30% to 50% of them singletons, with 10% in the top ten. CDR1 MGHRA and CDR2 YSYEKL come from the germline V gene. The CDR3 is 15 amino acids. Losses at the gene ends were 7 bases for V and 9 bases for J; bases not matched to a gene: 15. Coculture of the mixed lymphocyte reaction cells took place at 37 degrees C and lasted 6 days. This specimen belongs to a study of siplizumab effects on memory and regulatory T cells.

The chain links TRBV4-1 to TRBJ1-1, with TRBD1 matching over 9 bases. The receptor was derived from a human donor in good health; the cells came from an allogeneic mixed lymphocyte reaction. Sequencing input: CFSE-low (dividing) CD8+ T cells sorted from an allogeneic mixed lymphocyte reaction. As DNA, the CDR3 is TGCGCCAGCAACTTGAAGCTACAGGGGGCGTATCAAGCTTTCTTT. Translated: CASNLKLQGAYQAFF.